The 13 T cell receptor beta chains given below trace back to one sample, sequenced in a study of blood T cell repertoires in COVID-19. Profiling relied on immunoSEQ multiplex PCR, and the TCRdb table lists in-frame clones only, not all of them. The table has 75,000 to 100,000 clones, approximately 82% seen once. The sequenced sample consisted of peripheral blood. The receptor source for this set is a human donor in a cohort sampled during active COVID-19.

The chain couples TRBV9 to TRBJ1-2; possible D gene TRBD1, 5 bases. This CDR3 contains 14 residues. V lost 0 bases and J lost 2, with 8 bases in between. Germline V CDR1 and CDR2: SGDLS, YYNGEE. The CDR3 bases are TGTGCCAGCAGCGTAGGGGCAGGGAACTATGGCTACACCTTC. Protein product: CASSVGAGNYGYTF.

This chain joins TRBV7-9 and TRBJ1-2, with 8 positions matching TRBD1. CDR1 and CDR2 (germline): SEHNR, FQNEAQ (reference sequence). Unmatched junction bases numbered 8, after V lost 5 bases and J lost 0 bases. This CDR3 spans 16 amino acids. CDR3 coding DNA: TGTGCCAGCAGCCCAAGGACAGGGCCCTCTAACTATGGCTACACCTTC. It specifies CASSPRTGPSNYGYTF.

This chain links TRBV13 with TRBJ1-2, with 10 bases lining up with TRBD1. This CDR3 has 16 residues. V dropped 0 bases and J dropped 3; count of bases not matched to a gene: 4. Germline V CDR1 and CDR2: PRHDT, FYEKMQ (reference sequence). The CDR3: CASSLGPGQGDYGYTF. The CDR3 coding sequence is TGTGCCAGCAGCTTAGGCCCCGGACAGGGGGACTATGGCTACACCTTC.

The V gene is TRBV28, the J gene TRBJ1-2, with D possibly being TRBD1 (6 bases). The CDR3 is made up of 13 amino acids. CDR1 MDHEN and CDR2 SYDVKM come from the germline V gene. V lost 3 bases, J lost 7 bases, and 12 bases lay in between. The CDR3: CASSLTGIIGYTF. The CDR3 region has the DNA TGTGCCAGCAGTTTGACAGGAATTATTGGCTACACCTTC.

The CDR3 DNA follows: TGTGCCAGCAGCGTTGGAGCCCTGAACACCGGGGAGCTGTTTTTT. It codes for CASSVGALNTGELFF. The J gene is TRBJ2-2, the V gene TRBV9, with D unresolved. The CDR3 spans 15 residues. Germline V CDR1 and CDR2: SGDLS, YYNGEE. V was trimmed by 2 bases and J by 1 base, leaving 9 bases between them.

The V call is TRBV19, the J call TRBJ1-1; the D gene is possibly TRBD1 (6 bases). From germline, CDR1 is LNHDA and CDR2 SQIVND (reference sequence). The V gene lost 2 bases and the J gene lost 5 bases, with 12 bases spanning the gap. The CDR3 length is 14 residues. In nucleotides, the CDR3 is TGTGCCAGTAGTATACCAGGGGCGGTTACTGAAGCTTTCTTT. As protein: CASSIPGAVTEAFF.

J is TRBJ1-6 and V is TRBV5-6, with 8 bases identical to TRBD1. Germline values: CDR1 SGHDT, CDR2 YYEEEE. The V segment lost 0 bases and the J segment 8 bases; nucleotides outside the gene matches: 4. CDR3 length: 15 amino acids. Here the CDR3 DNA reads TGTGCCAGCAGCTTGGGGCAGGGGGCATATTCACCCCTCCACTTT. It yields the protein CASSLGQGAYSPLHF.

The chain joins TRBV7-8 to TRBJ1-1, with 9 bases matching TRBD1. Germline V gene lookup returns CDR1 SGHVS and CDR2 FQNEAQ. CDR3 length: 16 residues. Trimming removed 5 bases from V and 4 bases from J; junction bases left unmatched: 11. As DNA, the CDR3 is TGTGCCAGCAGCCACCGACAGGGGACAGGGAGCACTGAAGCTTTCTTT. Amino acids: CASSHRQGTGSTEAFF.

The rearrangement links TRBV5-1 to TRBJ2-2; D may be TRBD2 (5 bases). This CDR3 contains 13 residues. Deletions cut 3 bases from V and 6 bases from J, with 9 bases between. In germline, CDR1 is SGHRS, CDR2 YFSETQ. CDR3 coding DNA: TGCGCCAGCAGCTACGAGGGCTCCGGGGAGCTGTTTTTT. The encoded protein is CASSYEGSGELFF.

The chain couples TRBV19 to TRBJ1-1; D remains ambiguous. Per germline, CDR1 LNHDA and CDR2 SQIVND (reference sequence). The CDR3 has 15 residues. The V and J ends lost 7 bases and 5 bases respectively, with 20 bases between them. CDR3 sequence: CASISKRLSRTEAFF. As DNA, the CDR3 is TGTGCCAGTATCTCAAAAAGACTCAGTCGGACTGAAGCTTTCTTT. The full variable domain, its missing parts supplied by reference TRBV19 and TRBJ1-1, is DGGITQSPKYLFRKEGQNVTLSCEQNLNHDAMYWYRQDPGQGLRLIYYSQIVNDFQKGDIAEGYSVSREKKESFPLTVTSAQKNPTAFYLCASISKRLSRTEAFFGQGTRLTVV.

V and J are TRBV7-9 and TRBJ1-3; TRBD1 matches 8 bases. The ends lost 5 bases at V and 4 bases at J; junction bases unmatched: 4. This CDR3 region has 14 residues. CDR1 is SEHNR and CDR2 is FQNEAQ in the germline V gene (reference sequence). The CDR3 region has the DNA TGTGCCAGCAGCCGACAGGGGTCGGGAAACACCATATATTTT. Amino acid sequence: CASSRQGSGNTIYF.

V gene TRBV12-3 or TRBV12-4 combines with J gene TRBJ1-6; possibly TRBD1 for D (5 bases). V was trimmed by 6 bases and J by 13 bases, leaving 16 bases between them. This CDR3 spans 13 amino acids. CDR3 nucleotides: TGTGCCAGCAGGCGGGACCCCGCCGGGCCCCTCCACTTT. This sequence encodes CASRRDPAGPLHF.

This clone appeared a few times. This chain connects TRBV12-2 to TRBJ1-5; no DNA check was done on the table's D call, TRBD1. TRBV12-2 represents a pseudogene. The CDR3 is made up of 18 amino acids. CDR3 region: CGGLRRGQDFKGNQPQHF. Written as DNA, the CDR3 is TGTGGAGGGCTTCGTCGGGGACAGGACTTTAAGGGCAATCAGCCCCAGCATTTT.